Included here is one T cell receptor beta chain sequence, with context. The antigen is undetermined. The data were taken from a study of cytomegalovirus exposure and HLA in healthy donors. Study summary: Earlier sequencing of some 170 million T cells yielded around 100 million unique TCR beta sequences. General observations from the study: Listed as cytomegalovirus-associated were 150 to 200 TCR beta chains.

Use of 60 Vbeta and 13 Jbeta primers characterized the PCR. The table came from immunoSEQ multiplex PCR; TCRdb's copy has only in-frame clones and leaves some out. The top ten clones hold about 5.7% of a sample with about 190,000 clones, around 85% of them seen once. This sequence was found in a man aged 40-49 years in good health and CMV-seropositive. Sequenced input: PBMCs.

The CDR3 DNA is TGTGCCAGCAGGGAGGGACAGGCGAATGAGCAGTTCTTC. It translates to CASREGQANEQFF. V is TRBV2 and J is TRBJ2-1; 8 bases fit TRBD1. J lost 7 bases, V lost 6 bases, and 5 bases had no gene match. The CDR3 length is 13 residues. Germline CDR1 is SNHLY and CDR2 is FYNNEI.